What follows describes a single TCR beta chain. Its target is not known. Unique molecular identifiers were built into the TCR beta cDNA libraries. Yield was 450,000 to 650,000 cDNA molecules from around 0.96 to 9.9 million T cells. TCRdb processed the PCR reads anew with MiXCR; each CDR3 protein has one entry. The sample shows 800,000 to 950,000 distinct CDR3 sequences, approximately 57% of them seen only once. Germline V CDR1 and CDR2: LGHDT, YNNKEL (reference sequence). V lost 1 base and J lost 2, with 8 bases in between. The CDR3 runs 14 residues. This entry comes from a study of post-analysis software for immune sequencing data. Study background: Disease courses included relapsing-remitting, secondary progressive and progressive-relapsing multiple sclerosis.

The study's findings and limits: About five TRBV segments, including TRBV5-6, TRBV5-1 and TRBV20-1, were more frequent in patients than controls. Under F measure analysis, samples from one preparation batch co-clustered strongly.

The chain uses TRBV3-1 and TRBJ1-2; tentatively, D is TRBD1 (5 bases). The source is a girl under 18 with multiple sclerosis. Sequencing used blood. CDR3 protein: CASSQVEGNYGYTF. CDR3 sequence (DNA): TGTGCCAGCAGCCAAGTGGAGGGGAACTATGGCTACACCTTC.